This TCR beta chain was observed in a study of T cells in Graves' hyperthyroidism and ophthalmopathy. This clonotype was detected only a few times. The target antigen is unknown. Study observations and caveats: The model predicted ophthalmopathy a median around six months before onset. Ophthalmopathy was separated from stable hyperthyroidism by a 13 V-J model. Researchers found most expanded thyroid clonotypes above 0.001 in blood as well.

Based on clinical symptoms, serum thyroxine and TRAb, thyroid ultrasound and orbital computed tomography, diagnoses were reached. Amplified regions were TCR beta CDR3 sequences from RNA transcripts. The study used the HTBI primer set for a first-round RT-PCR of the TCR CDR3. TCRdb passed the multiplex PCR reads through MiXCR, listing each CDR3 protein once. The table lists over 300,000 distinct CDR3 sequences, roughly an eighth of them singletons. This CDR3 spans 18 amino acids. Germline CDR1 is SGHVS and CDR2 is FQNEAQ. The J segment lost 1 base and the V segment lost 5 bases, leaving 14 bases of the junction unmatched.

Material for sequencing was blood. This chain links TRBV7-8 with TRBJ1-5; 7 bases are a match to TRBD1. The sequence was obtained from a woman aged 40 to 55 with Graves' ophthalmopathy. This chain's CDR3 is CASSPYGTGDSSNQPQHF. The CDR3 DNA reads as TGTGCCAGCAGCCCCTACGGTACAGGGGACTCAAGCAATCAGCCCCAGCATTTT. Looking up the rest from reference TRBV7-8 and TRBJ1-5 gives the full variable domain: GAGVSQSPRYKVAKRGQDVALRCDPISGHVSLFWYQQALGQGPEFLTYFQNEAQLDKSGLPSDRFFAERPEGSVSTLKIQRTQQEDSAVYLCASSPYGTGDSSNQPQHFGDGTRLSIL.